The T cell receptor beta chain under discussion was sequenced for a study of cytomegalovirus exposure and HLA in healthy donors. Whole-study context: The roughly 120 million unique TCR beta sequences, from 150 million to 200 million T cells, were found by an earlier analysis. Study findings and constraints: In all likelihood, a cluster of highly shared sequence variants was a sequencing artifact. A later analysis by the authors found several of the most significant clusters apparently linked to common viral pathogens. The study reported that TCR beta sequences accurately predicted HLA-A and HLA-B alleles in most subjects.

60 Vbeta and 13 Jbeta primers were used in PCR. Data came from immunoSEQ multiplex PCR; TCRdb stores just in-frame clones and leaves some out. The repertoire holds approximately 150,000 clones, with about 80% as singletons. Germline loops: CDR1 SQVTM, CDR2 ANQGSEA. V lost 7 bases and J lost 4; bases outside the gene matches: 6. The CDR3 extends over 13 amino acids. Of note for this clone: What it recognizes is unknown.

This TCR came from a man aged 25-45 years in good health and CMV-seropositive. The chain recombines TRBV29-1 with TRBJ2-1; 8 bases map to TRBD2. Source material: PBMCs. The CDR3 is CSAKLAAYNEQFF. The CDR3, as DNA: TGCAGCGCTAAACTAGCGGCTTACAATGAGCAGTTCTTC.